Each of the 20 T cell receptor beta chains below was sequenced from the same sample in a study of CD8+ T cells in alopecia areata. The authors extracted RNA and reverse transcribed it into cDNA as the sequencing template. Here immunoSEQ multiplex PCR was the method, and the copy in TCRdb shows in-frame clones only, minus some. This table holds 150,000 to 200,000 clones, about 66% found once. Here the sequenced sample was CD8+ T cells sorted from blood, taken at week 0. All receptors derive from a human donor with alopecia areata.

V is TRBV15 and J is TRBJ2-1, with 8 bases identical to TRBD2. V lost 5 bases and J lost 8; bases outside the gene matches: 5. CDR1 is LNHNV and CDR2 is YYDKDF in the germline V gene (reference sequence). The length of the CDR3 is 13 residues. The CDR3 loop reads CATSFGGDDEQFF. The CDR3 region has the DNA TGTGCCACCAGCTTCGGGGGGGACGATGAGCAGTTCTTC. Supplemented by reference TRBV15 and TRBJ2-1, the full variable domain reads DAMVIQNPRYQVTQFGKPVTLSCSQTLNHNVMYWYQQKSSQAPKLLFHYYDKDFNNEADTPDNFQSRRPNTSFCFLDIRSPGLGDTAMYLCATSFGGDDEQFFGPGTRLTVL.

This chain connects TRBV12-5 to TRBJ2-2, with 9 bases matching TRBD2. The CDR3 is 12 residues long. Looked up from germline, CDR1 is LGHNT and CDR2 is FRNRAP. J lost 3 bases, V lost 11 bases, and 1 base had no gene match. The DNA of the CDR3 is TGTGCTGAGCGGGGGGACACCGGGGAGCTGTTTTTT. As protein: CAERGDTGELFF.

The chain uses TRBV6-1 and TRBJ2-5; weak D call: TRBD2 (5 bases). V gave up 9 bases and J gave up 4 bases, with 15 bases separating them. The V gene's germline CDR1 is MNHNS and CDR2 SASEGT. The CDR3 is made up of 13 amino acids. CDR3 sequence reads: CASAPGDGETQYF. The DNA for the CDR3 is TGTGCCAGTGCGCCCGGGGATGGAGAGACCCAGTACTTC.

This chain connects TRBV7-8 to TRBJ2-3; D perhaps matches TRBD2 (5 bases). The CDR3 covers 17 residues. The V end lost 0 bases, the J end lost 4 bases, and 17 bases lay between the germline ends. Germline V lookup: CDR1 SGHVS, CDR2 FQNEAQ. Here the CDR3 DNA reads TGTGCCAGCAGCTTAGCGGGCGAAGAAGGGAGCGCAGATACGCAGTATTTT. Amino acids: CASSLAGEEGSADTQYF.

The rearrangement uses TRBV7-9 and TRBJ2-5; tentatively, D is TRBD1 or TRBD2 (7 bases each). From germline, CDR1 is SEHNR and CDR2 FQNEAQ (reference sequence). V lost 4 bases and J lost 5, with 14 bases in between. The CDR3 runs 14 residues. The CDR3 coding sequence is TGTGCCAGCAGCTCTACAGGGGAGGGGGAGACCCAGTACTTC. This encodes CASSSTGEGETQYF.

V is TRBV29-1 and J is TRBJ2-3; 10 bases map to TRBD2. In germline, CDR1 is SQVTM, CDR2 ANQGSEA. CDR3 length equals 17 residues. V gave up 2 bases and J gave up 3 bases; unmatched junction bases: 11. In DNA form, the CDR3 reads TGCAGCGTTGAATTGAGGGCGGGACTAGCGAAAACAGATACGCAGTATTTT. Protein: CSVELRAGLAKTDTQYF.

The chain links TRBV5-1 to TRBJ2-3; 7 nucleotides agree with TRBD1. CDR3 length equals 19 residues. Germline CDR1 and CDR2: SGHRS and YFSETQ. V shed 4 bases, J shed 3 bases, and the junction held 20 bases outside the gene matches. DNA for the CDR3: TGCGCCAGCAGCCGCAAACCTCAATGGACAGGCGAGGGAACAGATACGCAGTATTTT. Amino acid sequence: CASSRKPQWTGEGTDTQYF.

The V and J genes are TRBV29-1 and TRBJ2-7; D is tentatively TRBD1 or TRBD2 (6 bases each). The germline V gene encodes CDR1 SQVTM and CDR2 ANQGSEA. The CDR3 sequence is 13 residues long. V was trimmed by 7 bases and J by 0 bases, leaving 13 bases between them. For the CDR3, the DNA is TGCAGCGGGAGGAGGGGGGACTCCTACGAGCAGTACTTC. Its translation is CSGRRGDSYEQYF.

This chain links TRBV29-1 with TRBJ2-7, with 9 bases matching TRBD1. Germline V gene data show CDR1 as SQVTM and CDR2 as ANQGSEA. CDR3 size: 13 residues. V shed 6 bases and J 1 base; nucleotides not matched to a gene: 4. CDR3 region: CSVPGQGSYEQYF. CDR3 in DNA: TGCAGCGTCCCGGGACAGGGATCCTACGAGCAGTACTTC.

This clone was observed a single time. The chain couples TRBV9 to TRBJ2-3; D remains ambiguous. With 4 bases removed from V and 2 bases from J, the gap between germline ends came to 17 bases. Germline CDR1 reads SGDLS; CDR2 reads YYNGEE. The CDR3 is made up of 16 amino acids. This CDR3 is CASSPRFGLNTDTQYF. CDR3 in DNA: TGTGCCAGCAGCCCCCGGTTTGGTTTAAACACAGATACGCAGTATTTT.

The CDR3 loop reads CASSLGGSRNYGYTF. CDR3 in DNA: TGTGCCAGCAGCTTAGGAGGGAGCCGCAACTATGGCTACACCTTC. V is TRBV13 and J is TRBJ1-2; D is ambiguous. Germline lookup yields CDR1 PRHDT and CDR2 FYEKMQ (reference sequence). This CDR3 spans 15 amino acids. V was clipped by 0 bases and J by 2 bases, with 10 bases between them.

The V gene is TRBV2, the J gene TRBJ2-7; D may match TRBD1 or TRBD2 (5 bases each). CDR3 length: 12 amino acids. V lost 11 bases to trimming and J lost 6 bases, with 17 bases between them. Germline V gene lookup returns CDR1 SNHLY and CDR2 FYNNEI. The CDR3 region has the DNA TGTGCCGTGGTGGACCGGGGCCTCGAGCAGTACTTC. This codes for CAVVDRGLEQYF.

V usage is TRBV10-3 and J usage is TRBJ2-1; 7 nucleotides align to TRBD1. The CDR3 consists of 14 residues. The trim removed 6 bases at V and 8 bases at J, leaving 10 bases unmatched. Germline CDR1 and CDR2: ENHRY and SYGVKD. The CDR3 nucleotides are TGTGCCATCAGAGACTCGACAGGGAAGGATGAGCAGTTCTTC. Its translation: CAIRDSTGKDEQFF.

This clone was picked up a small number of times. The genes are TRBV29-1 and TRBJ2-5; 7 nucleotides match TRBD2. Trimming took 3 bases from V and 2 from J; bases not matched to a gene: 6. The CDR3 is 14 amino acids. Germline V gives CDR1 SQVTM, CDR2 ANQGSEA. CDR3 in DNA: TGCAGCGTTGAGAGGCAGGGACTACAAGAGACCCAGTACTTC. This encodes CSVERQGLQETQYF.

The CDR3 DNA reads as TGCAGCGTTGATGAGGGCAGGGGAGCTAACTATGGCTACACCTTC. Amino acids: CSVDEGRGANYGYTF. This chain uses TRBV29-1 with TRBJ1-2, with a possible D match to TRBD1 (6 bases). The V gene's germline CDR1 is SQVTM and CDR2 ANQGSEA. V was trimmed by 3 bases and J by 0 bases, leaving 14 bases between them. The CDR3 totals 15 residues. Complete variable domain (other parts from reference TRBV29-1 and TRBJ1-2): SAVISQKPSRDICQRGTSLTIQCQVDSQVTMMFWYRQQPGQSLTLIATANQGSEATYESGFVIDKFPISRPNLTFSTLTVSNMSPEDSSIYLCSVDEGRGANYGYTFGSGTRLTVV.

The rearrangement links TRBV4-1 to TRBJ2-1, with unresolved D. CDR3 length: 15 residues. Trimming took 0 bases from V and 0 from J, leaving 6 bases between them. Looked up from germline, CDR1 is MGHRA and CDR2 is YSYEKL. The CDR3 is CASSQDLSSYNEQFF. In DNA form, the CDR3 reads TGCGCCAGCAGCCAAGACTTAAGCTCCTACAATGAGCAGTTCTTC.

The J gene is TRBJ1-1, the V gene TRBV4-2, with D hard to call. V lost 0 bases and J lost 9, with 17 bases in between. Germline CDR1 reads LGHNA; CDR2 reads YNFKEQ. This CDR3 contains 15 residues. The CDR3 DNA is TGTGCCAGCAGCCAAGATCTGCCCGAGGCTTGGAAAGCTTTCTTT. Encoded protein: CASSQDLPEAWKAFF.

The chain links TRBV29-1 to TRBJ2-2; 7 bases align to TRBD1. CDR1 and CDR2 (germline): SQVTM, ANQGSEA. The CDR3 loop spans 16 amino acids. With 5 bases clipped from V and 5 bases from J, the junction kept 14 bases outside the gene matches. The CDR3 coding sequence is TGCAGCGTTCGGAGATCCACAGGGGAGTGGACCGGGGAGCTGTTTTTT. Its protein is CSVRRSTGEWTGELFF.

The chain has TRBV27 and TRBJ2-1; 7 positions agree with TRBD1. The V gene end was trimmed by 4 bases and the J gene end by 15 bases; junction bases not matched to a gene: 6. The CDR3 consists of 11 residues. Germline loops: CDR1 MNHEY, CDR2 SMNVEV (reference sequence). This chain's CDR3 is CASSSTGVWFF. CDR3 DNA: TGTGCCAGCAGTTCAACAGGGGTTTGGTTCTTC.

This chain links TRBV4-2 with TRBJ2-7, with D perhaps matching TRBD1 (7 bases). V lost 3 bases to trimming and J lost 2 bases, with 20 bases between them. Per the germline V gene, CDR1 is LGHNA and CDR2 is YNFKEQ. The CDR3 is made up of 17 amino acids. The CDR3 loop reads CASSHKMRDSIPYEQYF. CDR3 DNA sequence: TGTGCCAGCAGCCACAAGATGCGGGACAGCATCCCCTACGAGCAGTACTTC.